The next 20 T cell receptor beta chains were all read from a single sample in a study of blood T cells in healthy people across ages. PCR was performed a second time for roughly 7 to 11 cycles using a sample-barcoded 5' primer and a J-beta primer mix. Using its own MiXCR run on the 5' RACE reads, TCRdb lists one record per CDR3 protein. The data hold about 780,000 distinct CDR3 sequences, with roughly 24% observed a single time. This sample was shared with a second study, whose subject was T cells of mothers and their children.

Sample: blood. The origin of the receptors is a boy aged 5-17 years in good health.

The rearrangement links TRBV12-5 to TRBJ2-7; no clear D. CDR1 is LGHNT, CDR2 FRNRAP, per germline. The V and J ends lost 5 bases and 7 bases respectively, with 9 bases between them. The CDR3 sequence is 11 residues long. For the CDR3, the DNA is TGTGCTAGTGGTCCCCCCGAGGAGCAGTACTTC. Translated: CASGPPEEQYF. The full variable domain, in which reference TRBV12-5 and TRBJ2-7 provide the parts outside the CDR3, is DARVTQTPRHKVTEMGQEVTMRCQPILGHNTVFWYRQTMMQGLELLAYFRNRAPLDDSGMPKDRFSAEMPDATLATLKIQPSEPRDSAVYFCASGPPEEQYFGPGTRLTVT.

In its sample, this clonotype was seen a few times. The genes are TRBV4-2 and TRBJ2-3; TRBD1 or TRBD2 may be the D gene (6 bases each). Trimming cost V 1 base and J 1 base, with 15 bases left between them. The CDR3 is made up of 17 amino acids. Germline V lookup: CDR1 LGHNA, CDR2 YNFKEQ. The CDR3 region has the DNA TGTGCCAGCAGCCAAGCCGGGGGCGCTGGGGGCACAGATACGCAGTATTTT. It codes for CASSQAGGAGGTDTQYF.

Ten or more counts support this clonotype. The chain is built from TRBV29-1 and TRBJ2-2; TRBD1 aligns across 7 bases. V trimming: 4 bases; J trimming: 4 bases; junction bases outside the gene matches: 0. This CDR3 has 12 residues. Germline CDR1 reads SQVTM; CDR2 reads ANQGSEA. CDR3 region: CSVGTGTGELFF. CDR3 nucleotides: TGCAGCGTTGGGACAGGCACCGGGGAGCTGTTTTTT.

The genes are TRBV18 and TRBJ1-5; the D is unclear. The CDR3 consists of 14 residues. V was shortened by 1 base and J by 7 bases, with 11 bases between the two germline ends. Per the germline V gene, CDR1 is KGHSH and CDR2 is LQKENI. DNA for the CDR3: TGTGCCAGCTCACCACAGAATATACGGCAGCCCCAGCATTTT. This gives the protein CASSPQNIRQPQHF. Full variable domain (remainder filled in from reference TRBV18 and TRBJ1-5): NAGVMQNPRHLVRRRGQEARLRCSPMKGHSHVYWYRQLPEEGLKFMVYLQKENIIDESGMPKERFSAEFPKEGPSILRIQQVVRGDSAAYFCASSPQNIRQPQHFGDGTRLSIL.

This clonotype turned up a few times. The V call is TRBV28, the J call TRBJ2-7, with a tentative D call TRBD2 (7 bases). The J call may be incorrect, as the DNA end agrees better with TRBJ2-1. This CDR3 is built from 11 residues. From germline, CDR1 is MDHEN and CDR2 SYDVKM. The CDR3 protein is CAGGGKGEQFF. CDR3 DNA: TGTGCCGGGGGGGGCAAGGGCGAGCAGTTCTTC.

This clonotype was observed a few times. This chain joins TRBV25-1 and TRBJ2-7; possibly TRBD1 for D (6 bases). This CDR3 contains 11 residues. V lost 9 bases, J lost 6 bases, and 12 bases lay in between. Germline V lookup: CDR1 MGHDK, CDR2 SYGVNS. CDR3 DNA sequence: TGTGCCAGTACAGGGTTATCCGAGCAGTACTTC. Its translation: CASTGLSEQYF.

The chain is built from TRBV2 and TRBJ1-4; tentative D call: TRBD1 (6 bases). The V gene's germline CDR1 is SNHLY and CDR2 FYNNEI. V was pared by 6 bases and J by 0 bases, with 11 bases between. This CDR3 region has 15 residues. The CDR3 reads CASRQGFSTNEKLFF. Written as DNA, the CDR3 is TGTGCCAGCAGGCAGGGGTTTTCAACTAATGAAAAACTGTTTTTT.

The genes are TRBV7-9 and TRBJ2-3; D uncertain. V shed 5 bases and J shed 0 bases, with 21 bases lying between them. Germline CDR1 reads SEHNR; CDR2 reads FQNEAQ (reference sequence). The CDR3 sequence is 18 residues long. The chain's CDR3 is CASSLRVRHFSSTDTQYF. The CDR3 DNA is TGTGCCAGCAGCCTAAGGGTACGGCACTTCTCTAGCACAGATACGCAGTATTTT. Drawing the rest from reference TRBV7-9 and TRBJ2-3, the complete variable domain is DTGVSQNPRHKITKRGQNVTFRCDPISEHNRLYWYRQTLGQGPEFLTYFQNEAQLEKSRLLSDRFSAERPKGSFSTLEIQRTEQGDSAMYLCASSLRVRHFSSTDTQYFGPGTRLTVL.

This clonotype was counted between two and nine times. The chain joins TRBV12-3 or TRBV12-4 to TRBJ1-1; D gene ambiguous. The CDR3 contains 15 residues. V gave up 6 bases and J gave up 6 bases, with 20 bases separating them. The CDR3: CASRDLLKGSAEAFF. The CDR3 DNA reads as TGTGCCAGCAGGGATCTCTTAAAGGGAAGCGCTGAAGCTTTCTTT.

This clonotype was detected a few times. J is TRBJ1-2 and V is TRBV4-1; tentative D call: TRBD1 (5 bases). Trimming took off 2 bases at V and 8 bases at J, with 12 bases between the two ends. The CDR3 extends over 13 amino acids. Germline CDR1 reads MGHRA; CDR2 reads YSYEKL. The CDR3 bases are TGCGCCAGCAGCCAACCGCAGGGAGAGGGCTACACCTTC. This sequence encodes CASSQPQGEGYTF.

The chain carries TRBV7-8 and TRBJ1-2; no reliable D call. The CDR3 spans 12 residues. Germline CDR1 reads SGHVS; CDR2 reads FQNEAQ. V was clipped by 5 bases and J by 9 bases, with 13 bases between them. DNA of the CDR3: TGTGCCAGCAGCCCCTCCTCAGTCAGCTACACCTTC. Its translation is CASSPSSVSYTF.

The V gene is TRBV19, the J gene TRBJ1-1; 7 nucleotides match TRBD1. This CDR3 is 12 amino acids long. The trim removed 4 bases at V and 5 bases at J, leaving 1 base unmatched. The germline gives CDR1 LNHDA, CDR2 SQIVND (reference sequence). The chain's CDR3 is CASSNRGTEAFF. CDR3 nucleotide sequence: TGTGCCAGTAGTAACAGGGGAACTGAAGCTTTCTTT.

The chain employs TRBV2 and TRBJ1-2, with no clear D. With 0 bases removed from V and 2 bases from J, the gap between germline ends came to 10 bases. The CDR3 consists of 15 residues. In germline, CDR1 is SNHLY, CDR2 FYNNEI. Here the CDR3 reads CASSEAAATNYGYTF. DNA of the CDR3: TGTGCCAGCAGTGAAGCGGCAGCCACAAACTATGGCTACACCTTC.

J is TRBJ1-5 and V is TRBV29-1, with 9 bases matching TRBD1. Germline-derived CDR1 and CDR2 are SQVTM and ANQGSEA. With V trimmed by 6 bases and J by 2 bases, 8 bases remained unmatched. The CDR3 is 15 amino acids. CDR3 nucleotides: TGCAGCGTGAAGGGGACAGGGACGGGCAATCAGCCCCAGCATTTT. Residues: CSVKGTGTGNQPQHF.

J is TRBJ2-7 and V is TRBV18; 10 bases fit TRBD2. V was clipped by 2 bases and J by 2 bases; unmatched bases: 3. CDR3 length equals 15 residues. CDR1 KGHSH and CDR2 LQKENI come from the germline V gene. The CDR3 coding sequence is TGTGCCAGCTCACCAGATCTAGCGGGGGCCTACGAGCAGTACTTC. It codes for CASSPDLAGAYEQYF.

Here the CDR3 reads CAISRLAGATDTQYF. DNA of the CDR3: TGTGCCATCAGTCGACTAGCGGGGGCCACAGATACGCAGTATTTT. The rearrangement uses TRBV10-3 and TRBJ2-3; 12 bases are shared with TRBD2. Germline CDR1 reads ENHRY; CDR2 reads SYGVKD. V shed 5 bases and J 2 bases; nucleotides not matched to a gene: 2. The CDR3 is made up of 15 amino acids.

As for this clonotype: Mismatch with germline at one junction end may stem from a read error. The rearrangement joins TRBV15 to TRBJ1-4; D gene unclear. Germline V gene sequence: CDR1 LNHNV, CDR2 YYDKDF (reference sequence). This CDR3 region has 14 residues. CDR3 region: CATRRVGIGEKLFF. The DNA of the CDR3 is TGTGCCACCAGAAGAGTGGGTATTGGTGAAAAACTGTTTTTT. The full variable domain, its missing parts supplied by reference TRBV15 and TRBJ1-4, is DAMVIQNPRYQVTQFGKPVTLSCSQTLNHNVMYWYQQKSSQAPKLLFHYYDKDFNNEADTPDNFQSRRPNTSFCFLDIRSPGLGDTAMYLCATRRVGIGEKLFFGSGTQLSVL.

The V call is TRBV5-1, the J call TRBJ2-1, with TRBD2 matching 10 bases. CDR3 length: 16 residues. The V and J ends lost 2 bases and 8 bases, in that order; junction bases with no gene match: 10. CDR1 and CDR2 (germline): SGHRS, YFSETQ. CDR3 amino acids: CASSFRPGTSVHEQFF. Written as DNA, the CDR3 is TGCGCCAGCAGCTTTAGGCCCGGGACTAGCGTCCATGAGCAGTTCTTC.

The sample holds a few counts of this clonotype. The J gene is TRBJ2-5, the V gene TRBV11-2, with 7 bases aligning to TRBD2. CDR1 is SGHAT and CDR2 is FQNNGV in the germline V gene. Losses at the gene ends were 2 bases for V and 9 bases for J; bases not matched to a gene: 12. This CDR3 comprises 15 residues. CDR3 sequence (DNA): TGTGCCAGCAGCTTAAATCCCCTACGGGGGGAGGCCCAGTACTTC. It is translated as CASSLNPLRGEAQYF.

This chain connects TRBV12-3 or TRBV12-4 to TRBJ2-7; no clear D gene. The CDR3 extends over 15 amino acids. V shed 5 bases and J shed 3 bases, with 17 bases lying between them. The CDR3 loop is CASSPPTSSHYEQYF. Here the CDR3 DNA reads TGTGCCAGCAGTCCGCCGACTTCCAGTCACTACGAGCAGTACTTC.